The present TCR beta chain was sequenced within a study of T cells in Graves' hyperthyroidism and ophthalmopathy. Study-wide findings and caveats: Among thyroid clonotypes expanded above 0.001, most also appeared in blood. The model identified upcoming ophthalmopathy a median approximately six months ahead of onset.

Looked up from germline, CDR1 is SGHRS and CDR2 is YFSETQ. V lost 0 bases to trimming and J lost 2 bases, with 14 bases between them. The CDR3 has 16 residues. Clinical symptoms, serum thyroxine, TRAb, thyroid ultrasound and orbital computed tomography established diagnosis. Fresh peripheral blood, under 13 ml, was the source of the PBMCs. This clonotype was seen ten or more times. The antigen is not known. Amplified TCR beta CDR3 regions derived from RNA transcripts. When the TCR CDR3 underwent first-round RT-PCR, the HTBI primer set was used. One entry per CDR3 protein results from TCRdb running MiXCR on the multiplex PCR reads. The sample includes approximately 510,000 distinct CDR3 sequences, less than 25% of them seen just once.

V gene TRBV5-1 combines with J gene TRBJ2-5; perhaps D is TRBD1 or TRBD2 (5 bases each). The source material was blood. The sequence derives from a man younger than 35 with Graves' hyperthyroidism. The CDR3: CASSLGGRGWQETQYF. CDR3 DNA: TGCGCCAGCAGCTTGGGGGGACGAGGGTGGCAAGAGACCCAGTACTTC.